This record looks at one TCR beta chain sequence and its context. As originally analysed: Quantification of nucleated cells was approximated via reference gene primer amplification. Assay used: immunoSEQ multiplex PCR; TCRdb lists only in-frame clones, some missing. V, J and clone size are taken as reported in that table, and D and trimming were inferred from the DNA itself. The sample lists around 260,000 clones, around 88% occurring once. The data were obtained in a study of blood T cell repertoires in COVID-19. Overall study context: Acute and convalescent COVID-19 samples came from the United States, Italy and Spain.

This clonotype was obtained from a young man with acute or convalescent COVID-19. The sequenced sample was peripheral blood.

The CDR3 here is CASGLGRQPQHF. The CDR3, as DNA: TGTGCCAGCGGCCTGGGCCGTCAGCCCCAGCATTTT. The chain has TRBV6-6 and TRBJ1-5; D call uncertain. Germline-derived CDR1 and CDR2 are MNHNY and SVGAGI (reference sequence). V lost 8 bases to trimming and J lost 6 bases, with 11 bases between them. The CDR3 consists of 12 residues.